This section outlines one TCR beta chain sequence together with its context. CDR1 is SNHLY, CDR2 FYNNEI, per germline. The CDR3 length is 12 residues. V lost 11 bases to trimming and J lost 6 bases; unmatched junction nucleotides: 9. Data came from immunoSEQ multiplex PCR; TCRdb stores just in-frame clones and leaves some out. The sample has 2 million or so clones, 85% to 95% seen once. The sample is drawn from a study of shared clonotypes between healthy human individuals. Input material: naive CD4+ T cells sorted from blood. Sample subset: CD45RA+ positively selected. The chain links TRBV2 to TRBJ2-7, with 8 bases that match TRBD1. The TCR originated in a man between 18 and 29 years old in good health. CDR3 nucleotide sequence: TGTGCCTCCACCTGGGGGACAGGCGAGCAGTACTTC. Encoded protein: CASTWGTGEQYF.